The 19 T cell receptor beta chains in this list originate from one sample, sequenced in a study of vaccination and CD4 T cells after COVID-19 (dated by TCRdb to between 2021 and 2024). The treatment or condition label corresponds to: roughly 11-day PBMC culture with coronavirus spike peptide pools or control peptides (ViraFEST assay). No antigen has been identified for these receptors. Preparation of the library involved PCR. The sequencer was an Illumina iSeq 100. TCR sequencing of DNA from cultured CD4+ T cells used the Oncomine TCR Beta short-read assay at the Johns Hopkins FTIC core. TCRdb took the public reads, trimmed them with fastp at Q25, ran MiXCR for clone calling and kept in-frame beta chains. Each CDR3 protein appears once, grouped with its most common genes and DNA. The sample contains about 12,000 distinct CDR3 sequences, 76% of them found a single time. The ten most abundant clones make up approximately 24% of the sample.

Input material: CD4+ T cells from blood, cultured in vitro. These receptors were collected from a human donor who had recovered from COVID-19.

This clonotype is categorized as large. Written as DNA, the CDR3 is TGCAGTGCTAGACTACAGGGGGGGGATGATGAAGCTTTCTTT. It specifies CSARLQGGDDEAFF. The chain links TRBV20-1 to TRBJ1-1; TRBD1 agrees at 8 bases. The CDR3 extends over 14 amino acids. The V gene's germline CDR1 is DFQATT and CDR2 SNEGSKA (reference sequence). Trimming cost V 2 bases and J 7 bases; bases outside gene matches: 9.

The count of this clonotype is one. The chain has TRBV4-2 and TRBJ1-2, with TRBD1 identical over 7 bases. V lost 0 bases and J lost 6; bases outside the gene matches: 16. Germline loops: CDR1 LGHNA, CDR2 YNFKEQ. This CDR3 has 18 residues. CDR3 DNA sequence: TGTGCCAGCAGCCAAGACGCGGCAGGGGGGCGCCCCTGGGATGGCTACACCTTC. Translating it yields CASSQDAAGGRPWDGYTF.

This rearrangement joins TRBV21-1 to TRBJ2-1; the table names TRBD2, a call not compared with the DNA. TRBV21-1 corresponds to a pseudogene. This CDR3 comprises 15 residues. This chain's CDR3 is CASSNCGAGENEQFF. The CDR3 nucleotides are TGTGCCAGCAGCAATTGTGGAGCGGGAGAGAATGAGCAGTTCTTC.

V gene TRBV6-5 combines with J gene TRBJ1-2; 8 nucleotides align to TRBD1. CDR1 is MNHEY and CDR2 is SVGAGI in the germline V gene. The CDR3 is 15 residues long. Trimming cost V 3 bases and J 6 bases; bases outside gene matches: 9. DNA of the CDR3: TGTGCCAGCAGTTATGCGGGCACAGGGGGTAATGGCTACACCTTC. As protein: CASSYAGTGGNGYTF.

The chain has TRBV6-1 and TRBJ1-5; D not resolved. The CDR3 consists of 13 residues. The germline V and J ends were trimmed by 3 bases and 5 bases, with 8 bases remaining between them. Germline V gene lookup returns CDR1 MNHNS and CDR2 SASEGT. The CDR3 spells CASSDSGDQPQHF. Written as DNA, the CDR3 is TGTGCCAGCAGTGATTCCGGGGATCAGCCCCAGCATTTT.

The genes are TRBV7-9 and TRBJ1-6; no clear D. Trimming left V 5 bases short and J 6 bases short, with 11 bases between. Germline V lookup: CDR1 SEHNR, CDR2 FQNEAQ (reference sequence). This CDR3 contains 14 residues. CDR3: CASSPLRANSPLHF. CDR3 nucleotides: TGTGCCAGCAGCCCCCTGAGGGCTAATTCACCCCTCCACTTT.

The rearrangement uses TRBV28 and TRBJ1-2, with 8 bases aligning to TRBD1. CDR1 is MDHEN, CDR2 SYDVKM, per germline. This CDR3 is built from 13 residues. V trimming: 6 bases; J trimming: 7 bases; junction bases outside the gene matches: 7. CDR3 residues: CASRETGARGYTF. In DNA form, the CDR3 reads TGTGCCAGCAGAGAGACAGGGGCGCGTGGCTACACCTTC.

The chain is built from TRBV6-1 and TRBJ1-3; D not resolved. This CDR3 region has 14 residues. Trimming stripped 0 bases from V and 1 base from J, with 4 bases between. In germline, CDR1 is MNHNS, CDR2 SASEGT. The CDR3 DNA reads as TGTGCCAGCAGTGAAGCAGGGTCTGGAAACACCATATATTTT. Amino acids: CASSEAGSGNTIYF.

The chain links TRBV28 to TRBJ2-5; 8 bases are shared with TRBD1. This CDR3 has 14 residues. In germline, CDR1 is MDHEN, CDR2 SYDVKM. Losses at the gene ends were 5 bases for V and 6 bases for J; bases not matched to a gene: 8. In DNA, the CDR3 is TGTGCCAGCAGTCCCAGACAGGGGAAGAAGACCCAGTACTTC. The encoded protein is CASSPRQGKKTQYF.

V is TRBV7-2 and J is TRBJ1-1; D call uncertain. Trimming stripped 3 bases from V and 3 bases from J, with 2 bases between. Germline V lookup: CDR1 SGHTA, CDR2 FQGNSA. CDR3 length: 11 residues. The CDR3 loop is CASSFDTEAFF. CDR3 DNA sequence: TGTGCCAGCAGCTTTGACACTGAAGCTTTCTTT.

The rearrangement joins TRBV28 to TRBJ1-1; 7 bases match TRBD1. Germline lookup yields CDR1 MDHEN and CDR2 SYDVKM. The CDR3 is 14 residues long. With V trimmed by 7 bases and J by 0 bases, 5 bases remained unmatched. The CDR3 protein is CASKQGTMNTEAFF. CDR3 coding DNA: TGTGCCAGCAAACAGGGGACTATGAACACTGAAGCTTTCTTT.

The rearrangement links TRBV24-1 to TRBJ2-7, with 9 bases lining up with TRBD1. J lost 4 bases, V lost 4 bases, and 7 bases had no gene match. Germline CDR1 KGHDR, CDR2 SFDVKD. The CDR3 runs to 15 residues. CDR3 protein: CATSDPGQGRYEQYF. CDR3 nucleotide sequence: TGTGCCACCAGTGACCCGGGACAGGGACGATACGAGCAGTACTTC.

CDR3 bases: TGCAGCGTTGAAGTAAATGGGAACACTGAAGCTTTCTTT. Its protein product is CSVEVNGNTEAFF. V and J are TRBV29-1 and TRBJ1-1; no firm D call. Deletions cut 1 base from V and 1 base from J, with 7 bases between. This CDR3 spans 13 amino acids. Germline V gene lookup returns CDR1 SQVTM and CDR2 ANQGSEA. Using reference TRBV29-1 and TRBJ1-1 for the parts outside the CDR3, the full variable domain is SAVISQKPSRDICQRGTSLTIQCQVDSQVTMMFWYRQQPGQSLTLIATANQGSEATYESGFVIDKFPISRPNLTFSTLTVSNMSPEDSSIYLCSVEVNGNTEAFFGQGTRLTVV.

The chain is built from TRBV10-2 and TRBJ2-3; 9 bases line up with TRBD2. The CDR3 is 14 residues long. Germline trimming cut 6 bases from V and 4 bases from J; bases unmatched to any gene: 5. Germline V gene data show CDR1 as WSHSY and CDR2 as SAAADI. The chain's CDR3 is CASSRGLASDTQYF. CDR3 in DNA: TGCGCCAGCAGCAGGGGACTAGCCTCAGATACGCAGTATTTT.

V and J are TRBV6-5 and TRBJ1-1; a possible D gene is TRBD1 (6 bases). V was shortened by 0 bases and J by 1 base, with 9 bases between the two germline ends. CDR3 length: 15 residues. Germline CDR1 is MNHEY and CDR2 is SVGAGI. The CDR3 DNA follows: TGTGCCAGCAGTTACTCCACCAGGGGGAACACTGAAGCTTTCTTT. Translation gives CASSYSTRGNTEAFF.

CDR3 sequence reads: CASRDRGRLDTEAFF. The CDR3 nucleotides read TGTGCCAGCAGGGACAGGGGGCGGTTGGACACTGAAGCTTTCTTT. The V call is TRBV6-2 or TRBV6-3, the J call TRBJ1-1, with 11 bases aligning to TRBD1. This CDR3 comprises 15 residues. CDR1 is MNHEY and CDR2 is SVGEGT in the germline V gene. V lost 6 bases, J lost 3 bases, and 6 bases stayed unmatched.

By sample share, this clonotype is large. This sequence joins TRBV20-1 and TRBJ1-5; 7 nucleotides match TRBD1. V lost 1 base to trimming and J lost 0 bases; unmatched junction nucleotides: 6. The length of the CDR3 is 16 residues. The germline gives CDR1 DFQATT, CDR2 SNEGSKA (reference sequence). CDR3 loop: CSARVRTGYSNQPQHF. CDR3 in DNA: TGCAGTGCTAGAGTGCGGACAGGTTATAGCAATCAGCCCCAGCATTTT.

The chain uses TRBV6-1 and TRBJ1-1, with D uncertain. The CDR3 contains 14 residues. Germline loops: CDR1 MNHNS, CDR2 SASEGT. Between the trimmed V and J ends, which lost 6 bases and 2 bases, there was a span of 13 bases. CDR3 nucleotides: TGTGCCAGCAGCCCCCTTCCTGGAAACACTGAAGCTTTCTTT. Residues: CASSPLPGNTEAFF.

The genes are TRBV6-2 or TRBV6-3 and TRBJ1-5, with 7 bases lining up with TRBD1. V shed 6 bases, J shed 7 bases, and the junction held 6 bases outside the gene matches. The CDR3 totals 13 residues. The germline CDR1 and CDR2 sequences are MNHEY and SVGEGT. The CDR3 DNA is TGTGCCAGCAGCGACAGGGTCCCCCAGCCCCAGCATTTT. Translated, it gives CASSDRVPQPQHF.